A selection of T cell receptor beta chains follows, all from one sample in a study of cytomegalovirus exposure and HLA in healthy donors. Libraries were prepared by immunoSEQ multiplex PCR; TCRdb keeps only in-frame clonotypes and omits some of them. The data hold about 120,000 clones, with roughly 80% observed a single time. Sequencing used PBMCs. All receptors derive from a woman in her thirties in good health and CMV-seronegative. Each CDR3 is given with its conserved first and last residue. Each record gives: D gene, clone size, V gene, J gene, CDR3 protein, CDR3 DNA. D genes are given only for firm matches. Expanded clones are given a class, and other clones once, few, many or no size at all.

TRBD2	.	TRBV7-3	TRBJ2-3	CASRSNSGFNTDTQYF	TGTGCCAGCAGGTCAAATAGCGGGTTTAACACAGATACGCAGTATTTT
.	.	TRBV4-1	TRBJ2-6	CASSQVAGPGSGANVLTF	TGCGCCAGCAGCCAAGTGGCGGGGCCGGGGTCTGGGGCCAACGTCCTGACTTTC
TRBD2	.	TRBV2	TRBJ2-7	CASSGGRDEQYF	TGTGCCAGCAGTGGAGGGAGGGACGAGCAGTACTTC
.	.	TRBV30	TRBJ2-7	CAWTRASGSYEQYF	TGTGCCTGGACGAGGGCCTCTGGTTCCTACGAGCAGTACTTC
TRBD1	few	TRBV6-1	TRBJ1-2	CATPDRGNYGYTF	TGTGCCACCCCGGACAGGGGCAACTATGGCTACACCTTC
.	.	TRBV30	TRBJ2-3	CAWSLSTDTQYF	TGTGCCTGGAGTCTTAGCACAGATACGCAGTATTTT
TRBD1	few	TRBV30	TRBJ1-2	CAWSKTGEWDYGYTF	TGTGCCTGGAGTAAGACAGGGGAGTGGGACTATGGCTACACCTTC
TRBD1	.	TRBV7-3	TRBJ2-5	CASSLDTGAETQYF	TGTGCCAGCAGCTTAGATACAGGGGCGGAGACCCAGTACTTC
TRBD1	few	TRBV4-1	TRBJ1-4	CASSQDRGLANEKLFF	TGCGCCAGCAGCCAAGACAGGGGGCTGGCTAATGAAAAACTGTTTTTT
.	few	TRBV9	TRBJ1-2	CASSVVPGGDGYTF	TGTGCCAGCAGCGTAGTTCCAGGAGGGGATGGCTACACCTTC